This record concerns one T cell receptor beta chain sequence. The sample belongs to a study of early stage breast cancer tumors. TCRdb's table, derived via immunoSEQ multiplex PCR, lists solely in-frame clones and lacks some. The sample carries 25,000 to 35,000 clones, around 53% recorded once. V was clipped by 7 bases and J by 0 bases, with 13 bases between them. The germline CDR1 and CDR2 sequences are SNHLY and FYNNEI. The CDR3 is 14 amino acids. The chain carries TRBV2 and TRBJ2-7, with no clear D. The clonotype was recovered from a person aged 50 to 59 with breast cancer. The source material was breast tumor tissue. CDR3 nucleotide sequence: TGTGCCAGCATTCCGGTGTTGAGCTCCTACGAGCAGTACTTC. Amino acid sequence: CASIPVLSSYEQYF.